The 19 T cell receptor beta chains presented below share a single source sample, sequenced in a study of shared clonotypes between healthy human individuals. The table came from immunoSEQ multiplex PCR; TCRdb's copy has only in-frame clones and leaves some out. The sample contains over 400,000 clones, about 96% of which appear only once. The sample consisted of naive CD4+ T cells sorted from blood. The subset: CD45RA+ positively selected. These receptors originate from a woman in her twenties or thirties in good health.

The chain uses TRBV4-1 and TRBJ1-4; D unresolved. V lost 1 base and J lost 7, with 7 bases in between. CDR1 MGHRA and CDR2 YSYEKL come from the germline V gene. This CDR3 is built from 13 residues. DNA of the CDR3: TGCGCCAGCAGCCAAGTCTGGCTTGAAAAACTGTTTTTT. This translates into CASSQVWLEKLFF.

The J gene is TRBJ2-7, the V gene TRBV7-9; 11 bases line up with TRBD2. From germline, CDR1 is SEHNR and CDR2 FQNEAQ (reference sequence). The CDR3 contains 15 residues. The J segment lost 4 bases and the V segment lost 2 bases, leaving 4 bases of the junction unmatched. CDR3 in amino acids: CASSLTSGSAYEQYF. CDR3 DNA: TGTGCCAGCAGCTTAACTAGCGGGAGTGCATACGAGCAGTACTTC.

The V call is TRBV30, the J call TRBJ2-1; 7 bases are shared with TRBD2. This CDR3 region has 10 residues. Losses at the gene ends were 6 bases for V and 8 bases for J; bases not matched to a gene: 1. From germline, CDR1 is GTSNPN and CDR2 SVGIG (reference sequence). In DNA form, the CDR3 reads TGTGCCTGCCGGGGGGATGAGCAGTTCTTC. Translation: CACRGDEQFF.

The chain carries TRBV27 and TRBJ1-6; D is uncertain. CDR1 and CDR2 (germline): MNHEY, SMNVEV (reference sequence). The CDR3 is 14 amino acids. V gave up 8 bases and J gave up 0 bases, with 8 bases separating them. The CDR3 is CASGGSSYNSPLHF. The CDR3 nucleotides are TGTGCCAGCGGCGGAAGCTCCTATAATTCACCCCTCCACTTT.

The chain joins TRBV7-8 to TRBJ2-5; a weak D match, TRBD2 (6 bases). V shed 5 bases and J shed 4 bases, with 11 bases lying between them. CDR3 length: 13 residues. Germline assignment: CDR1 SGHVS and CDR2 FQNEAQ. CDR3 sequence (DNA): TGTGCCAGCAGCGACCTGGGGGGAGAGACCCAGTACTTC. It specifies CASSDLGGETQYF.

Notes on this clone: This sample also contains other DNA sequences that code for the same CDR3. V and J are TRBV5-1 and TRBJ1-5, with 7 positions matching TRBD1. The V gene's germline CDR1 is SGHRS and CDR2 YFSETQ. The CDR3 runs to 14 residues. V was clipped by 1 base and J by 7 bases; unmatched bases: 5. Here the CDR3 reads CASSLQGEGQPQHF. The CDR3 DNA follows: TGCGCCAGCAGCTTGCAGGGGGAGGGACAGCCCCAGCATTTT.

The chain recombines TRBV18 with TRBJ1-1; a possible D gene is TRBD1 (5 bases). Germline CDR1 reads KGHSH; CDR2 reads LQKENI. The V gene lost 5 bases and the J gene lost 6 bases, with 28 bases spanning the gap. This CDR3 has 18 amino acids. CDR3 nucleotides: TGTGCCAGCTCAACTACCATCGGGGGGACGGTGTCTTCGGCTGAAGCTTTCTTT. Translating it yields CASSTTIGGTVSSAEAFF.

The V gene is TRBV7-8, the J gene TRBJ2-3; D is unresolved. The CDR3 is 12 residues long. CDR1 SGHVS and CDR2 FQNEAQ come from the germline V gene. V was trimmed by 0 bases and J by 3 bases, leaving 1 base between them. The CDR3 protein is CASSLATDTQYF. The DNA of the CDR3 is TGTGCCAGCAGCTTAGCGACAGATACGCAGTATTTT.

The genes are TRBV11-2 and TRBJ2-5; 12 nucleotides align to TRBD2. Judging by the DNA end, TRBJ2-7 fits better; the J call may be wrong. In germline, CDR1 is SGHAT, CDR2 FQNNGV. The CDR3 covers 15 residues. The DNA of the CDR3 is TGTGCCAGCAGCAGGACTAGCGGGGACTCCTACGAGCAGTACTTC. Amino acids: CASSRTSGDSYEQYF.

The rearrangement joins TRBV6-1 to TRBJ1-4; D is undetermined. The CDR3 contains 13 residues. V gave up 6 bases and J gave up 4 bases, with 9 bases separating them. Germline V lookup: CDR1 MNHNS, CDR2 SASEGT. This chain's CDR3 is CASRNTFNEKLFF. The DNA of the CDR3 is TGTGCCAGCAGGAACACCTTTAATGAAAAACTGTTTTTT.

The chain joins TRBV9 to TRBJ2-7; D might be TRBD1 (5 bases). This CDR3 region has 14 residues. The germline V gene encodes CDR1 SGDLS and CDR2 YYNGEE. Trimming removed 1 base from V and 7 bases from J, with 15 bases in between. The CDR3 here is CASSVLDQGVEQYF. The CDR3, as DNA: TGTGCCAGCAGCGTACTTGATCAGGGTGTGGAGCAGTACTTC.

The chain carries TRBV27 and TRBJ1-1, with 9 nucleotides matching TRBD1. J gave up 0 bases and V 5 bases, and 4 bases lay outside the gene matches. Looked up from germline, CDR1 is MNHEY and CDR2 is SMNVEV (reference sequence). The CDR3 sequence is 15 residues long. CDR3 nucleotide sequence: TGTGCCAGCAGTCCGGGGACAGGGATGAACACTGAAGCTTTCTTT. The encoded protein is CASSPGTGMNTEAFF.

The chain couples TRBV9 to TRBJ2-1; TRBD2 agrees at 7 bases. Germline V gene lookup returns CDR1 SGDLS and CDR2 YYNGEE. The CDR3 runs to 17 residues. Trimming took 3 bases from V and 6 from J; bases not matched to a gene: 15. CDR3 nucleotide sequence: TGTGCCAGCAGCGCTGACCTTTTGGCGGGAGTAGGCAATGAGCAGTTCTTC. This gives the protein CASSADLLAGVGNEQFF.

In the case of this clone: Other DNA variants within this sample encode the same CDR3. The J gene is TRBJ1-2, the V gene TRBV5-6; D gene unclear. CDR1 and CDR2 (germline): SGHDT, YYEEEE. V gave up 0 bases and J gave up 0 bases, with 3 bases separating them. The CDR3 has 13 amino acids. This CDR3 reads CASSLGANYGYTF. The CDR3 region has the DNA TGTGCCAGCAGCTTGGGGGCTAACTATGGCTACACCTTC.

This chain links TRBV9 with TRBJ1-1; 7 bases match TRBD1. Germline lookup yields CDR1 SGDLS and CDR2 YYNGEE. The CDR3 has 17 amino acids. V gave up 3 bases and J gave up 7 bases; unmatched junction bases: 18. The CDR3 spells CASSEGLSGKQGSEAFF. The CDR3 DNA reads as TGTGCCAGCAGCGAAGGTTTGTCGGGCAAACAGGGGAGTGAAGCTTTCTTT.

In nucleotides, the CDR3 is TGCGCCAGCAGCTTGGGTGAGGGAAATGGCTACACCTTC. Its translation is CASSLGEGNGYTF. This chain uses TRBV5-1 with TRBJ1-2; D unresolved. V lost 0 bases and J lost 6, with 9 bases in between. The length of the CDR3 is 13 residues. The germline CDR1 and CDR2 sequences are SGHRS and YFSETQ.

This sequence joins TRBV21-1 and TRBJ1-1. TRBV21-1 represents a pseudogene. This CDR3 has 14 amino acids. CDR3 amino acids: CASRNGTTCAEAFF. For the CDR3, the DNA is TGTGCCAGCAGAAACGGGACCACGTGCGCTGAAGCTTTCTTT.

The chain is built from TRBV6-6 and TRBJ1-3; no clear D gene. Trimming pared 7 bases from V and 0 bases from J, leaving 10 bases between. CDR1 is MNHNY and CDR2 is SVGAGI in the germline V gene (reference sequence). The CDR3 length is 14 residues. The CDR3 DNA is TGTGCCAGCACCCATCGGTCCTCTGGAAACACCATATATTTT. This translates into CASTHRSSGNTIYF.

The chain couples TRBV4-1 to TRBJ2-1; D is uncertain. The germline V and J ends were trimmed by 1 base and 4 bases, with 14 bases remaining between them. This CDR3 spans 16 amino acids. Germline V lookup: CDR1 MGHRA, CDR2 YSYEKL. In nucleotides, the CDR3 is TGCGCCAGCAGCCAAGTGGGCTGGGGTGCATACAATGAGCAGTTCTTC. Its translation: CASSQVGWGAYNEQFF.